This T cell receptor beta chain comes out of a study of OX40 agonist ivuxolimab in advanced cancers. Study-wide results and limits: Not determined was the antigen specificity of the expanded peripheral T cells.

Data came from immunoSEQ multiplex PCR; TCRdb stores just in-frame clones and leaves some out. The sample records 9,000 to 15,000 clones, about 76% being singletons. Regarding this clone: Its specificity is unknown.

This CDR3 has 15 residues. V lost 1 base and J 5 bases, leaving 14 bases between the germline ends. Germline V lookup: CDR1 SGHTA, CDR2 FQGTGA. The clonotype was recovered from an adult with an advanced solid tumor such as melanoma, head and neck, liver or kidney cancer. Here the sequenced sample was CD4+ or CD8+ T cells sorted from blood, taken in a trial of the OX40 agonist ivuxolimab. The V and J genes are TRBV7-3 and TRBJ1-1; D gene unclear. CDR3 sequence: CASSLKIWRSTEAFF. The CDR3 DNA sequence: TGTGCCAGCAGCTTAAAAATCTGGAGAAGTACTGAAGCTTTCTTT.